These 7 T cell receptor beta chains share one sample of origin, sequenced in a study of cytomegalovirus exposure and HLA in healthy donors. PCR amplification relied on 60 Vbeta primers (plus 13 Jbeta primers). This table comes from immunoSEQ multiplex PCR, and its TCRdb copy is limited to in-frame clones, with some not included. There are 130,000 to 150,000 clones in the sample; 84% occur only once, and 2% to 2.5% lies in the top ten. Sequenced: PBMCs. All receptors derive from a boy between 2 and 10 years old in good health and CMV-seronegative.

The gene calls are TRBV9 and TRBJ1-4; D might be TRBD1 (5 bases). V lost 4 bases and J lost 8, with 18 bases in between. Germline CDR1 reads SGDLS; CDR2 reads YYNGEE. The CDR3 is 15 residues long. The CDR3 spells CASSTRPGGVEKLFF. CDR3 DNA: TGTGCCAGCAGCACACGGCCTGGGGGGGTAGAAAAACTGTTTTTT.

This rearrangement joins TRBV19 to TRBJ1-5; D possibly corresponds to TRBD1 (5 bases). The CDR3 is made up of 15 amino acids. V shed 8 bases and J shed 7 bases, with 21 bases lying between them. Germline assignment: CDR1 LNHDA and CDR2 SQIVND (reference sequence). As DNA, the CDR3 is TGTGCCAGTGGGGGGGAGGGGAGAGGGGAGCAGCCCCAGCATTTT. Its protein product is CASGGEGRGEQPQHF.

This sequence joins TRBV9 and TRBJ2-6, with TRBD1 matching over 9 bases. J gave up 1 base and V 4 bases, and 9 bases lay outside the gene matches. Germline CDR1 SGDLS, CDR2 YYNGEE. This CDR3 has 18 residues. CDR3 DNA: TGTGCCAGCAGCTTACGGGACAGGGACTCGTCTGGGGCCAACGTCCTGACTTTC. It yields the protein CASSLRDRDSSGANVLTF. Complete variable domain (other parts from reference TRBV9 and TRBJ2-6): DSGVTQTPKHLITATGQRVTLRCSPRSGDLSVYWYQQSLDQGLQFLIQYYNGEERAKGNILERFSAQQFPDLHSELNLSSLELGDSALYFCASSLRDRDSSGANVLTFGAGSRLTVL.

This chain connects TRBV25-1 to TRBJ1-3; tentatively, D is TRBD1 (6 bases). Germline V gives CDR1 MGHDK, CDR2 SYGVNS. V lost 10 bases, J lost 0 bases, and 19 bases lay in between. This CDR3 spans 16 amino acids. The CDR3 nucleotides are TGTGCCACCGATGGGGGCCCGGGGAGCTCTGGAAACACCATATATTTT. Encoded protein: CATDGGPGSSGNTIYF. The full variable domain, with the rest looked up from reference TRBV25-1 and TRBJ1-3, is EADIYQTPRYLVIGTGKKITLECSQTMGHDKMYWYQQDPGMELHLIHYSYGVNSTEKGDLSSESTVSRIRTEHFPLTLESARPSHTSQYLCATDGGPGSSGNTIYFGEGSWLTVV.

The CDR3 here is CASSSSQGRYEQYF. The CDR3 DNA follows: TGTGCCAGCAGTTCCTCACAGGGAAGATACGAGCAGTACTTC. V is TRBV28 and J is TRBJ2-7; weak D call: TRBD1 (6 bases). V dropped 4 bases and J dropped 4 bases, with 14 bases sitting between them. Germline V lookup: CDR1 MDHEN, CDR2 SYDVKM. The CDR3 is 14 amino acids.

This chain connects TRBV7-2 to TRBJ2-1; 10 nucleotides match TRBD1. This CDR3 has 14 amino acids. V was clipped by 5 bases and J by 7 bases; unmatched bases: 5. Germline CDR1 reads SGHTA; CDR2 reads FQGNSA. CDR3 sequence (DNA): TGTGCCAGCAGCAAGGGACAGGGGTGGAATGAGCAGTTCTTC. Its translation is CASSKGQGWNEQFF.

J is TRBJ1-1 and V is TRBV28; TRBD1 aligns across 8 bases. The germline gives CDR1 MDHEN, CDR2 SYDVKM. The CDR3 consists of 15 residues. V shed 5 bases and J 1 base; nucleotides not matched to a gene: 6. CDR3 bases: TGTGCCAGCAGTCCGTCGACAGGGGAGAACACTGAAGCTTTCTTT. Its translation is CASSPSTGENTEAFF.